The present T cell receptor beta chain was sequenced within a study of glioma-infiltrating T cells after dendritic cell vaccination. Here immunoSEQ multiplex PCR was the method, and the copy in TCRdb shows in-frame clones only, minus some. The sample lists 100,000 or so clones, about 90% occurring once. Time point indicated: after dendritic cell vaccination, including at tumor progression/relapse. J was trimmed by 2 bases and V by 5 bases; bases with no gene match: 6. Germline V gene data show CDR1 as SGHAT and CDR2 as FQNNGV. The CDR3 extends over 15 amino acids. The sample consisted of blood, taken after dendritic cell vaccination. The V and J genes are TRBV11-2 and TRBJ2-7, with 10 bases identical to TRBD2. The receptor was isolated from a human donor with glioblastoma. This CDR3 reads CASSLRTSGAYEQYF. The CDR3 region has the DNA TGTGCCAGCAGCCTCCGGACTAGCGGAGCCTACGAGCAGTACTTC.